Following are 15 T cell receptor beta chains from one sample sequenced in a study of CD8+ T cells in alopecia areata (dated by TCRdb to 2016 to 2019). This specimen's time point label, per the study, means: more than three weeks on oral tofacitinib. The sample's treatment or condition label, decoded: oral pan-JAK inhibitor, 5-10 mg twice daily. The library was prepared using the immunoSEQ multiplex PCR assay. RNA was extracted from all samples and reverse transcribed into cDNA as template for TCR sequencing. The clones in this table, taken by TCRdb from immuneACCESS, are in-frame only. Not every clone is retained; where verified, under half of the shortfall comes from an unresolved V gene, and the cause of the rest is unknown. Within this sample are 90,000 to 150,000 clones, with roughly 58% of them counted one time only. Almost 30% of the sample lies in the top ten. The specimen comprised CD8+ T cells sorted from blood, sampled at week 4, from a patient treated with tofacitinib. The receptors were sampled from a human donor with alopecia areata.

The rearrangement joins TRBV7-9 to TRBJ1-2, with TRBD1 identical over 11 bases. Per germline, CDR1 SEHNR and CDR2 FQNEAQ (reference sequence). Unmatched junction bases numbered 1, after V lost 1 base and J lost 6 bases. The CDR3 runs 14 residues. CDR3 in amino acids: CASSLGTGGHGYTF. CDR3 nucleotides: TGTGCCAGCAGCTTAGGGACAGGGGGCCATGGCTACACCTTC.

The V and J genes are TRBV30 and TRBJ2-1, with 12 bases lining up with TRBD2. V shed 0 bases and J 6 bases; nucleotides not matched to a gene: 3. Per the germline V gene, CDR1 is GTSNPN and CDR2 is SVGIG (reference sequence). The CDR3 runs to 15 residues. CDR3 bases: TGTGCCTGGAGTGTCACTAGCGGGGGGTCCAATGAGCAGTTCTTC. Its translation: CAWSVTSGGSNEQFF.

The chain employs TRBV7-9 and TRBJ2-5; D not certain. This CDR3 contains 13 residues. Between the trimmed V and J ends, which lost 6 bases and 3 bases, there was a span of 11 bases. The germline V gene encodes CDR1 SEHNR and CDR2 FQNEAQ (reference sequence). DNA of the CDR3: TGTGCCAGCAGTACCTCCGCCGAAGAGACCCAGTACTTC. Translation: CASSTSAEETQYF.

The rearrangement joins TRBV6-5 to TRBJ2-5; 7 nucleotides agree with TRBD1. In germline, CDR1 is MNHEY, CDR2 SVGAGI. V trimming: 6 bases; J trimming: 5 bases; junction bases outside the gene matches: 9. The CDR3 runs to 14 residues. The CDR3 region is CASSNTGVGETQYF. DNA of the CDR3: TGTGCCAGCAGCAATACAGGGGTGGGGGAGACCCAGTACTTC.

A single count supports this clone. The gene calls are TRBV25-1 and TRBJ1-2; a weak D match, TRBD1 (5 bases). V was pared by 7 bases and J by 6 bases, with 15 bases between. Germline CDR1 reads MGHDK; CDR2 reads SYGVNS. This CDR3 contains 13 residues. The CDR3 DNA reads TGTGCCAGCATTGGGGCGCGGAGGGATGGCTACACCTTC. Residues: CASIGARRDGYTF.

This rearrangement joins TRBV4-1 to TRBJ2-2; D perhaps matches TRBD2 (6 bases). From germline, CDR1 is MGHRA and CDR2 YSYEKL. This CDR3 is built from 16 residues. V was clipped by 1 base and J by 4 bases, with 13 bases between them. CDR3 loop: CASSQVGRGGTGELFF. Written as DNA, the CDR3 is TGCGCCAGCAGCCAAGTAGGGCGGGGTGGCACCGGGGAGCTGTTTTTT.

The CDR3 here is CASSPGLAAKETQYF. The DNA for the CDR3 is TGTGCCAGCAGCCCCGGACTAGCGGCGAAAGAGACCCAGTACTTC. The chain recombines TRBV9 with TRBJ2-5; 10 nucleotides agree with TRBD2. Germline V gene data show CDR1 as SGDLS and CDR2 as YYNGEE. This CDR3 region has 15 residues. With 4 bases clipped from V and 3 bases from J, the junction kept 6 bases outside the gene matches.

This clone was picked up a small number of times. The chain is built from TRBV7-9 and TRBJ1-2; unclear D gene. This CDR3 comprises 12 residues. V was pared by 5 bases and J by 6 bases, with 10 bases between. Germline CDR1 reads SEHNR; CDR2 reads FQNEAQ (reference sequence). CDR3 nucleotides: TGTGCCAGCAGCCCGACGAGGGATGGCTACACCTTC. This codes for CASSPTRDGYTF. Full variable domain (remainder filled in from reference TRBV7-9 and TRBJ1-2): DTGVSQNPRHKITKRGQNVTFRCDPISEHNRLYWYRQTLGQGPEFLTYFQNEAQLEKSRLLSDRFSAERPKGSFSTLEIQRTEQGDSAMYLCASSPTRDGYTFGSGTRLTVV.

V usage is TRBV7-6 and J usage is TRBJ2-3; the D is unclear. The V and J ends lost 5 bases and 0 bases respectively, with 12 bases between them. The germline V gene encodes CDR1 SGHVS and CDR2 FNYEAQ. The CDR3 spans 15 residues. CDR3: CASSLVWGSTDTQYF. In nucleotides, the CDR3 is TGTGCCAGCAGCCTAGTCTGGGGAAGCACAGATACGCAGTATTTT.

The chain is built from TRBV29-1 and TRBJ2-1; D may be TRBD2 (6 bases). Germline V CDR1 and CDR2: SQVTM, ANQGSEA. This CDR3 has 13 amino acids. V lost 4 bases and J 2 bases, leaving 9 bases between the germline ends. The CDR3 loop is CSVVSGPYNEQFF. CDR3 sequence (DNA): TGCAGCGTTGTAAGCGGGCCCTACAATGAGCAGTTCTTC.

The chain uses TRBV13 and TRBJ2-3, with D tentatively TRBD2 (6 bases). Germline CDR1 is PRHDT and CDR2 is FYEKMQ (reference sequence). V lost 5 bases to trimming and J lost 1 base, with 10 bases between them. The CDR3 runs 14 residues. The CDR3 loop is CASSPGARTDTQYF. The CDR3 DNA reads TGTGCCAGCAGCCCGGGAGCCCGCACAGATACGCAGTATTTT.

This CDR3 is CASGIRSPNTEAFF. CDR3 DNA: TGTGCCAGCGGCATTAGGAGTCCGAACACTGAAGCTTTCTTT. The rearrangement links TRBV7-9 to TRBJ1-1; D call uncertain. Germline lookup yields CDR1 SEHNR and CDR2 FQNEAQ (reference sequence). Between the trimmed V and J ends, which lost 8 bases and 1 base, there was a span of 14 bases. The CDR3 totals 14 residues.

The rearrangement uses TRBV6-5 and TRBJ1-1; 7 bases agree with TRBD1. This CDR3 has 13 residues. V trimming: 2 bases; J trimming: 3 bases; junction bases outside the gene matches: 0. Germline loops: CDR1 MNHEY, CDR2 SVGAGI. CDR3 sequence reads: CASSYTGDTEAFF. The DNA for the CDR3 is TGTGCCAGCAGTTACACAGGGGACACTGAAGCTTTCTTT.

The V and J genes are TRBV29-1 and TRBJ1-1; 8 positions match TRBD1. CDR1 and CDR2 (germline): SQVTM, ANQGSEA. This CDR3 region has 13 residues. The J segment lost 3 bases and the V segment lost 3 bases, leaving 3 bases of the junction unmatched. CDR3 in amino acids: CSVEEGQDTEAFF. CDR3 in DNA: TGCAGCGTTGAGGAGGGACAGGACACTGAAGCTTTCTTT. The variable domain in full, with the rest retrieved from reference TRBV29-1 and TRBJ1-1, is SAVISQKPSRDICQRGTSLTIQCQVDSQVTMMFWYRQQPGQSLTLIATANQGSEATYESGFVIDKFPISRPNLTFSTLTVSNMSPEDSSIYLCSVEEGQDTEAFFGQGTRLTVV.

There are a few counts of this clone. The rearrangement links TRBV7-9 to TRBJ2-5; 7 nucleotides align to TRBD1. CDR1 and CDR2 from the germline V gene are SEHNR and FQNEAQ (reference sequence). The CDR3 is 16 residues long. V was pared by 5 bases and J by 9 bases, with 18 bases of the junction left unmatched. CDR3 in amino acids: CASSPPRPGTARAQYF. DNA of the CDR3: TGTGCCAGCAGCCCTCCTCGTCCGGGGACAGCGAGGGCCCAGTACTTC.